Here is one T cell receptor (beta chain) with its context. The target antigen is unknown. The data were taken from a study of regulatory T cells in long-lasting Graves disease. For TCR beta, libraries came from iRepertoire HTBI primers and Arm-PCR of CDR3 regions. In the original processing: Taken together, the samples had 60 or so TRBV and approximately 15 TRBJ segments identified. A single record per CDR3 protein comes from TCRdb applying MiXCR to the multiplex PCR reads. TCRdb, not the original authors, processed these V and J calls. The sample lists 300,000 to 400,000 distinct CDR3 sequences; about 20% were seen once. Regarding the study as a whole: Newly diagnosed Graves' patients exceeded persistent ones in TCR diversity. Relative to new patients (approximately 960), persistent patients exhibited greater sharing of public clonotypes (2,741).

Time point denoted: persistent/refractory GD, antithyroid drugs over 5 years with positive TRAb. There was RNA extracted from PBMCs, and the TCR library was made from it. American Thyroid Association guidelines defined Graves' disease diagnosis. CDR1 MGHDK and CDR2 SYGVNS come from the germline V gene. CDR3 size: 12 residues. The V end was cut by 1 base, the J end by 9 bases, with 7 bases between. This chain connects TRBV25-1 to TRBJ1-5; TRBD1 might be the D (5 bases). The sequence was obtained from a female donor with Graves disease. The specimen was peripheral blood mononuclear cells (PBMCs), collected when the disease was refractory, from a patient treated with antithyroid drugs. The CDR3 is CASSEFGGPQHF. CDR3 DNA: TGTGCCAGCAGTGAATTTGGGGGGCCCCAGCATTTT.